This T cell receptor (beta chain) is from a study of blood T cell repertoires in COVID-19. In the case of this clone: The junction departs from germline at one end; a sequencing error may be responsible.

Study processing details: Amplification of reference gene primers provided the estimated nucleated cell counts. Only in-frame clones appear in the TCRdb table, and some are missing; sequencing was by immunoSEQ multiplex PCR. That table is the source of V, J and clone size, and D and trimming were worked out from the DNA. The sample lists tens of thousands of clones; more than 70% were seen once. This CDR3 has 15 amino acids. Looked up from germline, CDR1 is SGDLS and CDR2 is YYNGEE. The V and J genes are TRBV9 and TRBJ2-3; 8 bases line up with TRBD2. The TCR sequence derives from a human donor in a cohort sampled during active COVID-19. The donor label of this sample is uncertain. Sequenced input: peripheral blood. The CDR3 sequence: CASSVTSGSTDTQYF. The CDR3 nucleotides read TGTGCCAGCAGCGTAACGAGCGGGAGCACCGATACGCAGTATTTT.